The 24 T cell receptor beta chains given below trace back to one sample, sequenced in a study of identical twins. TCRdb analysed the 5' RACE reads with MiXCR anew, one entry per CDR3 protein. The sample includes roughly 190,000 distinct CDR3 sequences, roughly 15% of them seen just once. These data also formed part of another study, on T cells expressing NK-cell markers.

Sequencing was carried out using CD8+ T cells sorted from blood. These receptors were obtained from a woman under 30 in good health.

V and J are TRBV5-6 and TRBJ2-3, with 10 bases aligning to TRBD1. Germline V gene lookup returns CDR1 SGHDT and CDR2 YYEEEE. V lost 4 bases, J lost 2 bases, and 10 bases stayed unmatched. This CDR3 contains 17 residues. The CDR3 DNA sequence: TGTGCCAGCAGCCGGCGACCGGGACAGGGGTTCACAGATACGCAGTATTTT. This codes for CASSRRPGQGFTDTQYF.

The chain combines TRBV9 with TRBJ2-7; D could derive from TRBD1 or TRBD2 (7 bases each). Germline loops: CDR1 SGDLS, CDR2 YYNGEE. The CDR3 runs 14 residues. V was pared by 4 bases and J by 2 bases, with 13 bases between. CDR3 sequence: CASSQGGGTYEQYF. CDR3 coding DNA: TGTGCCAGCAGCCAGGGGGGAGGGACCTACGAGCAGTACTTC.

This clonotype occurred a few times. The V call is TRBV12-3 or TRBV12-4, the J call TRBJ2-1; D could derive from TRBD1 or TRBD2 (5 bases each). Trimming pared 7 bases from V and 8 bases from J, leaving 18 bases between. The CDR3 contains 14 residues. The CDR3 loop reads CASTRVLRGDEQFF. CDR3 nucleotides: TGTGCCAGCACCAGGGTTCTCCGGGGAGATGAGCAGTTCTTC.

The gene calls are TRBV13 and TRBJ2-7; D is tentatively TRBD1 or TRBD2 (6 bases each). Trimming removed 1 base at V and 5 bases at J, with 15 bases between. Germline V gene lookup returns CDR1 PRHDT and CDR2 FYEKMQ (reference sequence). The CDR3 consists of 15 residues. The CDR3 sequence: CASSLEEGGFHEQYF. CDR3 DNA: TGTGCCAGCAGCTTAGAGGAGGGGGGTTTCCACGAGCAGTACTTC.

V usage is TRBV7-9 and J usage is TRBJ2-7; TRBD2 matches 8 bases. CDR1 is SEHNR and CDR2 is FQNEAQ in the germline V gene (reference sequence). Trimming removed 7 bases from V and 7 bases from J; junction bases left unmatched: 12. The CDR3 spans 14 residues. The CDR3 reads CASTTGGVSTEQYF. The CDR3 bases are TGTGCCAGCACCACCGGGGGGGTTTCGACGGAGCAGTACTTC.

This clonotype showed up many times. This chain connects TRBV12-3 or TRBV12-4 to TRBJ2-1; D is ambiguous. The CDR3 contains 12 residues. V was shortened by 5 bases and J by 5 bases, with 7 bases between the two germline ends. DNA for the CDR3: TGTGCCAGCAGTGATACTCACAATGAGCAGTTCTTC. This gives the protein CASSDTHNEQFF.

This clonotype appeared a few times. The chain employs TRBV6-5 and TRBJ1-4; D call uncertain. The germline gives CDR1 MNHEY, CDR2 SVGAGI. The CDR3 runs 13 residues. Trimming left V 2 bases short and J 7 bases short, with 8 bases between. CDR3 amino acids: CASSYKGGEKLFF. CDR3 nucleotides: TGTGCCAGCAGTTACAAAGGAGGTGAAAAACTGTTTTTT.

This rearrangement joins TRBV12-3 or TRBV12-4 to TRBJ2-7, with TRBD1 as a possible D gene (6 bases). The CDR3 loop spans 14 amino acids. V was cut by 6 bases and J by 3 bases, with 15 bases left in between. The DNA of the CDR3 is TGTGCCAGCAGCTTACAGGGATTTCGCTACGAGCAGTACTTC. Translated, it gives CASSLQGFRYEQYF.

In nucleotides, the CDR3 is TGTGCCAGCAGCTCCGGGGGGCTGGACACCGGGGAGCTGTTTTTT. Its protein product is CASSSGGLDTGELFF. The rearrangement links TRBV13 to TRBJ2-2, with D possibly being TRBD2 (7 bases). The CDR3 runs 15 residues. Germline CDR1 is PRHDT and CDR2 is FYEKMQ (reference sequence). Trimming cost V 4 bases and J 3 bases, with 12 bases left between them.

In this sample, this clonotype turned up a few times. The V gene is TRBV3-1, the J gene TRBJ2-5; D is perhaps TRBD1 or TRBD2 (5 bases each). Trimming shortened V by 5 bases and J by 1 base, and 14 bases separated the two germline ends. Per germline, CDR1 LGHDT and CDR2 YNNKEL (reference sequence). This CDR3 comprises 15 residues. CDR3 in amino acids: CASSKKFGTQETQYF. The CDR3 DNA reads TGTGCCAGCAGCAAAAAGTTCGGGACCCAAGAGACCCAGTACTTC.

The chain carries TRBV7-9 and TRBJ1-2; D uncertain. Germline V gives CDR1 SEHNR, CDR2 FQNEAQ (reference sequence). V shed 6 bases and J shed 5 bases, with 13 bases lying between them. The CDR3 runs 13 residues. CDR3 bases: TGTGCCAGCAGTGAATCATCGTATTATGGCTACACCTTC. This sequence encodes CASSESSYYGYTF. The whole variable domain, remainder taken from reference TRBV7-9 and TRBJ1-2, is DTGVSQNPRHKITKRGQNVTFRCDPISEHNRLYWYRQTLGQGPEFLTYFQNEAQLEKSRLLSDRFSAERPKGSFSTLEIQRTEQGDSAMYLCASSESSYYGYTFGSGTRLTVV.

This clonotype was found a few times. V gene TRBV2 combines with J gene TRBJ2-4; 7 bases are shared with TRBD2. The CDR3 runs to 13 residues. Germline CDR1 is SNHLY and CDR2 is FYNNEI. Germline trimming cut 11 bases from V and 6 bases from J; bases unmatched to any gene: 10. The CDR3 DNA reads TGTGCCGGCTCCGGGACTAACCCAAACATTCAGTACTTC. Translation gives CAGSGTNPNIQYF.

This clonotype was seen more than once but under ten times. The V and J genes are TRBV29-1 and TRBJ2-5; D is unresolved. From germline, CDR1 is SQVTM and CDR2 ANQGSEA. V lost 3 bases to trimming and J lost 2 bases, with 7 bases between them. The CDR3 totals 12 residues. CDR3 loop: CSVERSQETQYF. CDR3 nucleotides: TGCAGCGTTGAGAGGAGTCAAGAGACCCAGTACTTC.

This clonotype was counted between two and nine times. The rearrangement links TRBV3-1 to TRBJ2-3; tentatively, D is TRBD2 (5 bases). CDR1 is LGHDT and CDR2 is YNNKEL in the germline V gene (reference sequence). The length of the CDR3 is 16 residues. V lost 0 bases to trimming and J lost 2 bases, with 12 bases between them. The CDR3 DNA reads TGTGCCAGCAGCCAAGAGAGCGGACTCTACACAGATACGCAGTATTTT. It translates to CASSQESGLYTDTQYF.

The table lists this clonotype with a few counts. This chain connects TRBV12-3 or TRBV12-4 to TRBJ2-2, with no clear D. The V end was cut by 1 base, the J end by 5 bases, with 11 bases between. CDR3 length: 15 amino acids. The CDR3 spells CASSLGDRTTGELFF. CDR3 nucleotide sequence: TGTGCCAGCAGTTTAGGTGATCGAACGACCGGGGAGCTGTTTTTT.

V is TRBV29-1 and J is TRBJ2-7, with D maybe TRBD1 (6 bases). In germline, CDR1 is SQVTM, CDR2 ANQGSEA. V was cut by 6 bases and J by 2 bases, with 14 bases left in between. The CDR3 totals 13 residues. Here the CDR3 DNA reads TGCAGCGTCGACACGACAGGAGCCTACGAGCAGTACTTC. Translation gives CSVDTTGAYEQYF.

This clonotype was observed a handful of times. V and J are TRBV27 and TRBJ2-5, with TRBD1 matching 7 bases. The junction had 11 bases not matched to a gene; V was cut back by 6 bases and J by 7 bases. Germline values: CDR1 MNHEY, CDR2 SMNVEV (reference sequence). This CDR3 comprises 14 residues. The chain's CDR3 is CASRQDRRNATQYF. CDR3 bases: TGTGCCAGCAGACAGGACAGGAGGAATGCGACCCAGTACTTC.

This clonotype was observed a handful of times. The chain joins TRBV27 to TRBJ1-5; D is undetermined. Trimming removed 5 bases at V and 2 bases at J, with 10 bases between. CDR3 length: 14 residues. Germline-derived CDR1 and CDR2 are MNHEY and SMNVEV (reference sequence). This chain's CDR3 is CASSGLPGNQPQHF. CDR3 coding DNA: TGTGCCAGCAGTGGCCTTCCCGGCAATCAGCCCCAGCATTTT.

CDR3 bases: TGTGCCAGCAGCGCGAACCGGGACAGGCCCACAGATACGCAGTATTTT. As protein: CASSANRDRPTDTQYF. This chain connects TRBV9 to TRBJ2-3, with 8 bases fitting TRBD1. This CDR3 spans 16 amino acids. The germline V gene encodes CDR1 SGDLS and CDR2 YYNGEE. Trimming cost V 3 bases and J 2 bases; bases outside gene matches: 8.

The chain couples TRBV27 to TRBJ2-1; 7 nucleotides align to TRBD2. From germline, CDR1 is MNHEY and CDR2 SMNVEV (reference sequence). The CDR3 is 15 amino acids. Trimming removed 7 bases from V and 4 bases from J; junction bases left unmatched: 10. The CDR3 bases are TGTGCCAGCACCGTGATTGGCGGGAGTTACAATGAGCAGTTCTTC. It yields the protein CASTVIGGSYNEQFF.

The CDR3 bases are TGTGCCACCAGCAGAGATCAAAGCCAACAGCAGTTCTTC. It encodes CATSRDQSQQQFF. The V call is TRBV15, the J call TRBJ2-1; no definite D call. Trimming removed 0 bases at V and 11 bases at J, with 11 bases between. Germline V gene data show CDR1 as LNHNV and CDR2 as YYDKDF (reference sequence). The CDR3 is 13 amino acids.

This clonotype has ten or more counts. The chain carries TRBV12-3 or TRBV12-4 and TRBJ1-1; D is uncertain. V dropped 3 bases and J dropped 6 bases, with 14 bases sitting between them. This CDR3 spans 14 amino acids. CDR3 nucleotide sequence: TGTGCCAGCAGTTTCCGGGTCGGGAGAGCTGAAGCTTTCTTT. It encodes CASSFRVGRAEAFF.

This clonotype was found many times. The V and J genes are TRBV7-9 and TRBJ2-5; D call uncertain. Trimming removed 4 bases from V and 0 bases from J, with 12 bases in between. Germline V CDR1 and CDR2: SEHNR, FQNEAQ (reference sequence). This CDR3 comprises 15 residues. CDR3 in amino acids: CASSSGIQYQETQYF. The CDR3 region has the DNA TGTGCCAGCAGCTCCGGCATACAGTACCAAGAGACCCAGTACTTC.

This sequence joins TRBV28 and TRBJ2-2; possibly TRBD2 for D (5 bases). Per germline, CDR1 MDHEN and CDR2 SYDVKM. V lost 3 bases and J 4 bases, leaving 18 bases between the germline ends. This CDR3 contains 17 residues. CDR3 nucleotide sequence: TGTGCCAGCAGTTTCCCCGAGACCGGCCGGGGCACCGGGGAGCTGTTTTTT. Protein product: CASSFPETGRGTGELFF.